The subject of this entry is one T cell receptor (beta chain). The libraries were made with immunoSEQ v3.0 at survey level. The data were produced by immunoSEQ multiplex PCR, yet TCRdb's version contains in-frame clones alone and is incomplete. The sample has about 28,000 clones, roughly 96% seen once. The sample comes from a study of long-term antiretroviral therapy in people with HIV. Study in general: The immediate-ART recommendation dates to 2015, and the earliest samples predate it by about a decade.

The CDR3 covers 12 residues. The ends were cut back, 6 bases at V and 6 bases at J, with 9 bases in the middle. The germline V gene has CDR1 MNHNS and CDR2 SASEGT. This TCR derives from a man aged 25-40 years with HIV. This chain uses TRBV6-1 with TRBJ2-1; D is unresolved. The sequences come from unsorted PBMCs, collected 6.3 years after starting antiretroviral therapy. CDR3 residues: CASSPRSNEQFF. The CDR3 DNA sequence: TGTGCCAGCAGCCCTCGGAGCAATGAGCAGTTCTTC.